This T cell receptor beta chain was identified in a study of blood T cell repertoires in COVID-19. Across the study: Sample material is recorded as cDNA or gDNA derived from T cells, B-cell-depleted T cells, or PBMCs.

Per the germline V gene, CDR1 is MGHRA and CDR2 is YSYEKL. The CDR3 covers 15 residues. V was clipped by 0 bases and J by 0 bases, with 8 bases between them. Profiled with immunoSEQ multiplex PCR; TCRdb holds only in-frame clones, not every one. This table holds 150,000 to 200,000 clones, approximately 90% found once. The V call is TRBV4-1, the J call TRBJ1-1; D call uncertain. Specimen: peripheral blood. The source is a young man with acute or convalescent COVID-19. CDR3 in DNA: TGCGCCAGCAGCCAAGATGTGCAGGTGAACACTGAAGCTTTCTTT. Residues: CASSQDVQVNTEAFF.